This entry describes one TCR beta chain. V trimming: 9 bases; J trimming: 0 bases; junction bases outside the gene matches: 15. The CDR3 runs to 17 residues. Germline values: CDR1 MGHDK, CDR2 SYGVNS. Using immunoSEQ multiplex PCR, the repertoire was profiled, and TCRdb retains in-frame clones only, with some absent. Altogether roughly 87,000 clones are present, roughly nine tenths being singletons, with the ten largest covering around 0.4%. This specimen belongs to a study of technical replicates of blood from several donors. The chain carries TRBV25-1 and TRBJ2-3, with 7 bases lining up with TRBD1. This clonotype was obtained from a human donor in good health. Sequencing input: T cells isolated from PBMCs. CDR3 sequence (DNA): TGTGCCAGTCTCTCTGACAGGGCATTATCTAGCACAGATACGCAGTATTTT. Translation gives CASLSDRALSSTDTQYF.